This T cell receptor (beta chain) was found in a study of cytomegalovirus exposure and HLA in healthy donors (TCRdb year 2017). Notes on the research overall: An earlier analysis of approximately 550 of the donors reported more than 250 Gb of sequence data and 100 million to 130 million unique TCR beta sequences from some 180 million T cells. Donor age, sex, ethnicity and CMV serostatus were collected together with the repertoire data. A later analysis re-examined previously published TCR beta repertoires from about 670 donors and added high-resolution HLA genotyping to investigate patterns of TCR occurrence. Along with the roughly 670-subject first cohort, a separate validation cohort of 120 different subjects was used. Genome-wide SNP genotypes for about 65% of the 666 donors were used in a later genetic analysis, which treated that subset as a discovery cohort. Typing coverage differed by locus: A, B, C, DRB1 and DQB1 were typed in about 629-640 donors, DQA1 in roughly 510, DPA1 in nearly 610, and DPB1 in 472. Every repertoire in the discovery cohort had been generated on one and the same sequencing platform. Roughly 5 DR-DQ haplotypes were treated as single units for association and clustering because of strong linkage in the cohort. An early release that covered 500 to 800 HLA-typed donors contained approximately 300 gigabases of sequencing data and tens of millions of unique TCR sequences. In the later analysis, no new phenotypic data were used to find candidate immune exposures; instead, reliance was placed on TCR beta sequences and their occurrence across donors. Among about 400 genotyped donors of the cohort, an average of roughly 230,000 unique TCR beta nucleotide sequences was sequenced per donor, of which about 20% were non-productive. Among the roughly 390 genotyped donors, 81% belonged to the genetic ancestry cluster associated with self-reported Caucasian donors. Both class I and class II loci were covered by HLA typing, at four-digit resolution. The study profiled the T cell repertoires of 550 to 700 subjects by immunosequencing and related them to cytomegalovirus serostatus. To decide whether each TCR beta V gene segment behaved as functional or pseudogenic, an earlier analysis of fewer than 750 of the donors relied on high-throughput TCR beta sequencing. The aim of the study was to test whether cataloging public T cell receptors could identify signatures of past pathogen exposure. To predict cytomegalovirus infection status, the study combined high-throughput TCR immunosequencing, statistical association of individual TCRs with disease status, and machine learning.

V is reduced by 3 bases and J by 4 bases, leaving a spacing of 15 bases between them. Taken from cysteine to phenylalanine, the CDR3 has 15 residues. Solely the CDR3 DNA is kept, with 45 bases framed from the first base. According to the germline V gene (reference sequence), CDR1 reads SEHNR and CDR2 reads FQNEAQ. Receptors were amplified or captured by the immunoSEQ multiplex PCR assay. A mixture of 60 forward primers for TCR Vbeta segments and 13 reverse primers for TCR Jbeta segments was used in the multiplex PCR. Amplification of the CDR3 region of rearranged TCR beta genes was performed with a multiplex PCR assay on genomic DNA. Amplified TCR beta libraries were sequenced as 87-base-pair reads on the Illumina HiSeq System. On the authors' methods: A later analysis tallied approximately 87 million unique TCR beta chains across the 650 to 750 repertoires, and around 10 million of those chains were shared by two or more donors. Raw reads were error-corrected and collapsed into unique sequences with a nearest-neighbor algorithm that merged closely related sequences to remove PCR and sequencing errors. V, D and J gene segments were assigned by aligning CDR3 sequences to IMGT reference sequences. For a sequence to be retained, a match of at least six nucleotides was required to both a V gene segment and a J gene segment. Rearrangements were called productive when the CDR3 lacked stop codons and stayed in frame with V and J; all others were non-productive. CDR3 was defined according to IMGT convention as the region running from the second conserved V-encoded cysteine to the conserved J-encoded phenylalanine. Sequences without an unambiguous match to a single V gene segment were excluded from the earlier analysis of about 600 of the donors. In an earlier analysis of several hundred of the donors, a V segment was called functional when productive rearrangements were above 56.7%, and segregating when the standard deviation between donors exceeded 5%. A statistical classification framework was built for diagnosing cytomegalovirus status from the catalog of TCR beta chain sequences. A later analysis assigned V and J genes by comparing TCR nucleotide sequences with IMGT/GENE-DB human TR gene sequences. Using the TCRdist pipeline, a later analysis assigned CDR3 sequences along with most-parsimonious VDJ recombination scenarios. In a later analysis, each TCR beta chain was defined by its CDR3 amino acid sequence together with its V-gene family, and reads lacking a unique V-gene family were excluded. A later analysis removed 550 to 650 highly shared, low-generation-probability nucleotide sequences to deal with suspected cross-contamination and a sequencing artifact. For each public chain, a later analysis derived a clonal expansion index from normalized ranks of inferred template counts within each repertoire. In a later analysis, generation probabilities were computed with a VDJ recombination model fitted to out-of-frame rearrangements, and the resulting probabilities were checked against IGoR. Hypergeometric tests were used in a later analysis to score TCR-TCR, TCR-HLA and TCR-CMV co-occurrence, with a repertoire-size bias correction applied to the TCR pairs. False discovery rates were estimated in a later analysis by permuting HLA or CMV assignments 20 times. A later analysis grouped co-occurring TCRs with DBSCAN, adding TCRdist sequence similarity when clustering within HLA-allele-positive subsets. Repertoires with fewer than 30,000 or more than 120,000 public chains, plus five repertoires with anomalous nucleotide sharing, were excluded from co-occurrence clustering. The table was pulled from immuneACCESS by TCRdb, which kept in-frame rearrangements only. Such tables lose some clones; where checked, under half of the loss comes from unresolved V genes, and the rest has no known cause. The V and J calls and clone size come from that table; D and trimming were worked out from the DNA. This sample is represented by approximately 130,000 clones; around 80% of them were singletons. The top ten constitute approximately 4% of the sample.

Summary of the overall study and its limitations: At a false discovery rate of 0.05, a later analysis linked 16,000 or so TCR beta sequences to specific HLA alleles. A later analysis found that TCR association rates varied across HLA loci, with DRB1 alleles showing the most associated TCRs and HLA-C alleles the fewest. Linkage disequilibrium might explain the correlated functional status among segregating V segments, but an unknown experimental factor could not be excluded. In a later analysis, several top co-occurrence clusters were reported to appear linked to parvovirus B19, influenza, CMV and Epstein-Barr virus. HLA typing was unavailable for some donors at each locus, so association tests used only the typed subset. Because counts were too low, seventeen rarely observed V segments, including chromosome 9 orphons, were left out of the earlier analysis of several hundred of the donors. This cohort had only TCR beta chains sequenced, and the lack of alpha or paired-chain data limited which features could be detected. The study gave a list of some 150 TCR beta chains associated with cytomegalovirus. While some public TCRs were present in many individuals, most TCR sequences turned up only very rarely across donors. Compared with equally common non-associated chains, HLA-associated TCR beta chains in a later analysis were more clonally expanded and had lower generation probabilities. In a later genetic analysis, fewer N-insertions in productive TCRs were reported among donors in an Asian-associated ancestry cluster than the approximately 630-donor mean. Because the 87-base-pair reads could not distinguish some IMGT-functional V segments, including TRBV6-2 and TRBV6-3, those segments were excluded. Three of the identified cytomegalovirus-associated TCR beta chains were confirmed in vitro to be specific for cytomegalovirus antigens. The only immune exposure information available for the cohort was CMV serostatus. Broadly in line with IMGT annotations, most TCR beta V segments showed up in productive rearrangements about 87% or about 30% of the time in an earlier analysis of around 600 of the donors. The classifier was reported to diagnose cytomegalovirus status with high specificity and sensitivity in both the original cohort and the validation cohort. A cluster of highly shared sequence variants was judged likely to be a technical artifact of the sequencing pipeline. The presence/absence analyses assumed that sequencing depth was roughly uniform across donors, and that assumption may not be true. Strong co-occurrence of HLA alleles, especially DR and DQ, made assigning TCR associations to individual alleles difficult. An association between a missense DCLRE1C variant and V-gene and J-gene trimming of TCR beta chains was found in a later genetic analysis and replicated in an independent cohort. The authors suggested that the approach could potentially be extended to other disease states and immunological phenotypes. A further reported finding was that TCR beta sequences accurately predicted the HLA-A and HLA-B alleles for most subjects in the first cohort. In a later analysis, most CMV-associated TCR beta chains were found to appear HLA-restricted, with HLA associations seemingly driven largely by CMV exposure.

The cohort was made up of about 610 healthy bone marrow donors. At the time of sampling, every cohort member was nominally healthy, though immune exposures that went unrecorded were likely present. The donor tested CMV seronegative, placing the donor among the roughly 350 seronegative members of the cohort. Each donor provided a peripheral blood sample, and peripheral blood mononuclear cells were used for TCR beta sequencing. The Qiagen DNeasy Blood Extraction Kit was used to extract genomic DNA from the blood cell samples. In its sample, this clone was seen once. Its antigen is unknown. No quality values exist for individual bases; no much larger clone is one base distant.

Recombination connected TRBV7-9 to TRBJ1-2; the best D guess is TRBD1, with 5 bases matching. The specimen was PBMCs. The source of this sequence is a woman in her thirties or forties in good health and CMV-seronegative. The DNA is TGTGCCAGCAGCTTTGATTGGGCGGGGCGCTATGGCTACACCTTC. Protein translation: CASSFDWAGRYGYTF.